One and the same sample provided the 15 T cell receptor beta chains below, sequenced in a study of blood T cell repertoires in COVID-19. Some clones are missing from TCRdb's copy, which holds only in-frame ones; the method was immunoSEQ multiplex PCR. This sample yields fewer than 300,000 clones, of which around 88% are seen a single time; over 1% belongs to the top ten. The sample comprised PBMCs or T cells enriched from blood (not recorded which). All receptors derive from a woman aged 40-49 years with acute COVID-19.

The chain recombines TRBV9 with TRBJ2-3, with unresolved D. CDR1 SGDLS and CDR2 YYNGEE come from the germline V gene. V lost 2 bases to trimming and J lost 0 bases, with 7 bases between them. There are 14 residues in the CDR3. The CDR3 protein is CASSVLTSTDTQYF. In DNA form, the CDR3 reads TGTGCCAGCAGCGTGCTGACTAGCACAGATACGCAGTATTTT.

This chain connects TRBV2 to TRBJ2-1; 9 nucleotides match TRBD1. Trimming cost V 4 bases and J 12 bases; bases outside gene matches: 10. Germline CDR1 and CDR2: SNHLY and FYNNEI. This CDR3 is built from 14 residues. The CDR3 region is CASSGGTGSSGQFF. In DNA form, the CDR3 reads TGTGCCAGCAGTGGAGGGACAGGGTCTTCGGGGCAGTTCTTC.

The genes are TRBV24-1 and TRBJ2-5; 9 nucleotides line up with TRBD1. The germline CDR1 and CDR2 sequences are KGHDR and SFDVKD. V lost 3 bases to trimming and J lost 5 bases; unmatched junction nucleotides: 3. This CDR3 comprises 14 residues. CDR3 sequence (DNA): TGTGCCACCAGTGATACAGGGGGCACGGAGACCCAGTACTTC. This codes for CATSDTGGTETQYF.

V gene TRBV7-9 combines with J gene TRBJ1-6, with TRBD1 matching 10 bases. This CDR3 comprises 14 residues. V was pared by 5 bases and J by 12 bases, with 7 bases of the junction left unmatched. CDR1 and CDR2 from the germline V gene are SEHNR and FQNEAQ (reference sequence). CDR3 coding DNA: TGTGCCAGCAGCCTCGGACAGGGGGACGTACCCCTCCACTTT. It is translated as CASSLGQGDVPLHF.

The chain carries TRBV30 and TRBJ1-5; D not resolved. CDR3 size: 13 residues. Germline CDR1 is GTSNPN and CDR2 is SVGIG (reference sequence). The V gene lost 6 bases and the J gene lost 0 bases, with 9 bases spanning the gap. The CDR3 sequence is CACSANSNQPQHF. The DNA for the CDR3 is TGTGCCTGCAGCGCCAATAGCAATCAGCCCCAGCATTTT.

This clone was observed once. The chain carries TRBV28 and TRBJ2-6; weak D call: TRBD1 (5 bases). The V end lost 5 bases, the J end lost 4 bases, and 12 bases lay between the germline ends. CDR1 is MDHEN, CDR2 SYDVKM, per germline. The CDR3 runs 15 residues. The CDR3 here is CASSPQGAGANVLTF. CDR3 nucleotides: TGTGCCAGCAGTCCGCAGGGTGCCGGGGCCAACGTCCTGACTTTC. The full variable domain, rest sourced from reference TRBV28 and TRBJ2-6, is DVKVTQSSRYLVKRTGEKVFLECVQDMDHENMFWYRQDPGLGLRLIYFSYDVKMKEKGDIPEGYSVSREKKERFSLILESASTNQTSMYLCASSPQGAGANVLTFGAGSRLTVL.

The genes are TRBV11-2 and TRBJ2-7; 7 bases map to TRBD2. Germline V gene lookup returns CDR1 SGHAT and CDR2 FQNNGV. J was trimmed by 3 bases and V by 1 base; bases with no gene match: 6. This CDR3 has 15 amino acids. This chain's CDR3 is CASSLGRASGYEQYF. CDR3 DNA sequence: TGTGCCAGCAGCTTAGGTAGGGCTAGCGGCTACGAGCAGTACTTC.

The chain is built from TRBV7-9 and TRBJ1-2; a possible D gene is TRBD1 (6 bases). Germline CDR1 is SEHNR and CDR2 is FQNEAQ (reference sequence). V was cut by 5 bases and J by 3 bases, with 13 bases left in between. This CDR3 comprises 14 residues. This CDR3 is CASSDLSGDYGYTF. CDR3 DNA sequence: TGTGCCAGCAGCGACTTATCAGGGGACTATGGCTACACCTTC.

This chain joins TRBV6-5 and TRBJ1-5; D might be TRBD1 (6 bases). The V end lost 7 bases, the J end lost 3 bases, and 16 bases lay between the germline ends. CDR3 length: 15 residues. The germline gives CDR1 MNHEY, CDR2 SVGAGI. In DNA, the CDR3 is TGTGCCAGCAAAATCCCAGGGGACATCAATCAGCCCCAGCATTTT. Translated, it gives CASKIPGDINQPQHF.

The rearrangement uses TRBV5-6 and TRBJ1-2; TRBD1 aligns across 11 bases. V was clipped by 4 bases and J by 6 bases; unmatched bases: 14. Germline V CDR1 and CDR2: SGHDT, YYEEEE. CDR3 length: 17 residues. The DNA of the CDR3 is TGTGCCAGCAGCGCATCCGGGACAGGGGGATACGTCGATGGCTACACCTTC. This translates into CASSASGTGGYVDGYTF.

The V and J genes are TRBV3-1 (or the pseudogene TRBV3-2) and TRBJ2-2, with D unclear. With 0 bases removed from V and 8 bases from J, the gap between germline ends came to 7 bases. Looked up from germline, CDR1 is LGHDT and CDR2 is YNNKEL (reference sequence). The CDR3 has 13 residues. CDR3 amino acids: CASSQDWAGELFF. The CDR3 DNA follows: TGTGCCAGCAGCCAAGATTGGGCAGGGGAGCTGTTTTTT.

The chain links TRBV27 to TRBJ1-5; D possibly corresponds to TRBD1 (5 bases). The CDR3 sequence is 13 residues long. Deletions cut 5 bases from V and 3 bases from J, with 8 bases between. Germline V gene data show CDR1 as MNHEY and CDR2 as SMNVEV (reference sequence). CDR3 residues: CASSTTDNQPQHF. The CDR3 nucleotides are TGTGCCAGCAGTACGACAGACAATCAGCCCCAGCATTTT.

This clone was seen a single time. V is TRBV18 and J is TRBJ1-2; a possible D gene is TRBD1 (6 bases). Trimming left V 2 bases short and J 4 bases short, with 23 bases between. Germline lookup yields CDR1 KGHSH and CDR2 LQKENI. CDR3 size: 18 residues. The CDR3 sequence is CASSPNLKAGVPSYGYTF. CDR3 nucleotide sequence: TGTGCCAGCTCACCAAACCTTAAGGCAGGGGTGCCTAGCTATGGCTACACCTTC.

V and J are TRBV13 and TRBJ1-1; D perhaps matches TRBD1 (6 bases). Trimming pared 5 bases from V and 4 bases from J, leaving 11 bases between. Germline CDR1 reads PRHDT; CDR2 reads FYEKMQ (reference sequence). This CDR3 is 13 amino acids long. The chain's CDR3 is CASSRTGFTEAFF. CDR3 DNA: TGTGCCAGCAGCCGCACAGGGTTCACTGAAGCTTTCTTT.

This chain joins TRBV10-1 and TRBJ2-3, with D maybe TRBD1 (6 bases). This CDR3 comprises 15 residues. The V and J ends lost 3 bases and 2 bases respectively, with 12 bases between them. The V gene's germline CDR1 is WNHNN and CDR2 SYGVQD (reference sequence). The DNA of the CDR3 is TGCGCCAGCAGTGACCCAAGACAGGTCACAGATACGCAGTATTTT. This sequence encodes CASSDPRQVTDTQYF.